The clone carrying this T cell receptor beta chain was observed a single time. Sequencing was performed with immunoSEQ multiplex PCR; in TCRdb, only in-frame clones are kept and a portion is missing. Among 70,000 to 95,000 clones listed, over 75% were seen once. These data belong to a study of OX40 agonist ivuxolimab in advanced cancers. The CDR3 has 12 amino acids. Trimming shortened V by 5 bases and J by 0 bases, and 4 bases separated the two germline ends. From germline, CDR1 is MNHNY and CDR2 SVGAGI (reference sequence). V usage is TRBV6-6 and J usage is TRBJ1-1; D ambiguous. The sequence derives from an adult with an advanced solid tumor such as melanoma, head and neck, liver or kidney cancer. Material: CD4+ or CD8+ T cells sorted from blood, obtained in a trial of the OX40 agonist ivuxolimab. The CDR3 loop reads CASSEVNTEAFF. The DNA of the CDR3 is TGTGCCAGCAGTGAGGTGAACACTGAAGCTTTCTTT.